This TCR beta chain was sequenced in a study of blood T cell repertoires in COVID-19. Study background: Whether acute or convalescent, the COVID-19 samples came from the United States, Italy and Spain.

Germline V gives CDR1 MDHEN, CDR2 SYDVKM. V was pared by 2 bases and J by 2 bases, with 13 bases between. CDR3 size: 15 residues. The data were produced by immunoSEQ multiplex PCR, yet TCRdb's version contains in-frame clones alone and is incomplete. The table lists some 160,000 clones, about 87% of them singletons. Followed over time, Seattle patients had been enrolled while infection was active. The sequenced sample was peripheral blood. The rearrangement joins TRBV28 to TRBJ2-7, with D possibly TRBD1 on 6 matching bases. This receptor was obtained from a woman in her seventies with COVID-19, enrolled during active disease. This CDR3 reads CASSLQWAGAYEQYF. The CDR3 nucleotides read TGTGCCAGCAGTTTACAATGGGCAGGGGCCTACGAGCAGTACTTC. Full variable domain (remainder filled in from reference TRBV28 and TRBJ2-7): DVKVTQSSRYLVKRTGEKVFLECVQDMDHENMFWYRQDPGLGLRLIYFSYDVKMKEKGDIPEGYSVSREKKERFSLILESASTNQTSMYLCASSLQWAGAYEQYFGPGTRLTVT.